The 13 T cell receptor beta chains reported below all come from one sample, sequenced in a study of blood T cell repertoires in COVID-19 (dated by TCRdb to 2020 to 2022). Library preparation employed the immunoSEQ multiplex PCR assay. As stored in TCRdb, this immuneACCESS dataset retains in-frame rearrangements with V and J assigned. A fraction of the clones does not appear; measured against another copy, unresolved V genes explain less than half of the discrepancy, and the remainder lacks a known reason. The sample contains under 300,000 clones, roughly 86% of them found a single time. Jointly, the top ten make up about 3.5% of the sample. Sequenced sample: PBMCs or T cells enriched from blood (not recorded which). The receptors were gathered from a woman aged 40 to 50 with acute COVID-19.

The genes are TRBV25-1 and TRBJ2-3; 11 nucleotides agree with TRBD2. With V trimmed by 5 bases and J by 10 bases, 11 bases remained unmatched. The germline V gene encodes CDR1 MGHDK and CDR2 SYGVNS. CDR3 size: 15 residues. CDR3 amino acids: CASSIAGGQSEPQYF. The CDR3 nucleotides are TGTGCCAGCAGTATAGCGGGAGGGCAGTCAGAACCGCAGTATTTT.

The rearrangement uses TRBV27 and TRBJ2-7; 7 bases match TRBD1. The CDR3 consists of 14 residues. From germline, CDR1 is MNHEY and CDR2 SMNVEV (reference sequence). With 4 bases clipped from V and 3 bases from J, the junction kept 6 bases outside the gene matches. The CDR3 nucleotides read TGTGCCAGCAGTTCCCGGGACAGTTACTACGAGCAGTACTTC. It translates to CASSSRDSYYEQYF.

This chain connects TRBV7-9 to TRBJ1-4; D may be TRBD1 (6 bases). Germline loops: CDR1 SEHNR, CDR2 FQNEAQ (reference sequence). Trimming left V 3 bases short and J 5 bases short, with 10 bases between. The CDR3 totals 14 residues. CDR3 DNA sequence: TGTGCCAGCAGCTTCCGGACAGAGAATGAAAAACTGTTTTTT. The encoded protein is CASSFRTENEKLFF.

The chain uses TRBV2 and TRBJ2-4, with TRBD2 matching 9 bases. V shed 8 bases, J shed 3 bases, and the junction held 11 bases outside the gene matches. CDR3 length: 16 amino acids. The V gene's germline CDR1 is SNHLY and CDR2 FYNNEI. The CDR3: CASGNEREVGKNIQYF. Written as DNA, the CDR3 is TGTGCCAGCGGAAACGAGCGGGAGGTGGGCAAAAACATTCAGTACTTC.

This rearrangement joins TRBV2 to TRBJ2-5; 8 positions agree with TRBD2. Looked up from germline, CDR1 is SNHLY and CDR2 is FYNNEI. The CDR3 is made up of 14 amino acids. Trimming removed 7 bases from V and 1 base from J; junction bases left unmatched: 5. CDR3 in amino acids: CASKRGLGQETQYF. In DNA form, the CDR3 reads TGTGCCAGCAAACGGGGACTAGGCCAAGAGACCCAGTACTTC.

The rearrangement joins TRBV5-1 to TRBJ2-1; D is undetermined. From germline, CDR1 is SGHRS and CDR2 YFSETQ. Between the trimmed V and J ends, which lost 3 bases and 5 bases, there was a span of 3 bases. CDR3 length: 11 amino acids. The CDR3 loop is CASSSNNEQFF. The CDR3 nucleotides are TGCGCCAGCAGCTCAAACAATGAGCAGTTCTTC.

The chain combines TRBV5-5 with TRBJ1-6; possibly TRBD1 for D (5 bases). The CDR3 spans 17 residues. CDR1 and CDR2 (germline): SGHKS, YYEKEE (reference sequence). Trimming pared 2 bases from V and 0 bases from J, leaving 12 bases between. The DNA of the CDR3 is TGTGCCAGCAGCTTATCGACAGTCCTCTCCTATAATTCACCCCTCCACTTT. Protein: CASSLSTVLSYNSPLHF.

The chain is built from TRBV24-1 and TRBJ2-2, with 7 bases identical to TRBD1. Trimming removed 8 bases from V and 2 bases from J; junction bases left unmatched: 4. Germline CDR1 and CDR2: KGHDR and SFDVKD. The CDR3 consists of 14 residues. The CDR3 region is CATTGTDNTGELFF. In DNA form, the CDR3 reads TGTGCCACCACCGGGACAGATAACACCGGGGAGCTGTTTTTT.

The chain links TRBV19 to TRBJ1-3; 7 positions agree with TRBD1. This CDR3 spans 14 amino acids. J gave up 0 bases and V 9 bases, and 5 bases lay outside the gene matches. Germline V CDR1 and CDR2: LNHDA, SQIVND (reference sequence). DNA for the CDR3: TGTGCCAGCCAGACAGGGCTCTCTGGAAACACCATATATTTT. This sequence encodes CASQTGLSGNTIYF. The whole variable domain, filled in from reference TRBV19 and TRBJ1-3, reads DGGITQSPKYLFRKEGQNVTLSCEQNLNHDAMYWYRQDPGQGLRLIYYSQIVNDFQKGDIAEGYSVSREKKESFPLTVTSAQKNPTAFYLCASQTGLSGNTIYFGEGSWLTVV.

The chain is built from TRBV5-1 and TRBJ2-3; the D is unclear. V dropped 3 bases and J dropped 0 bases, with 14 bases sitting between them. The CDR3 covers 16 residues. The germline V gene encodes CDR1 SGHRS and CDR2 YFSETQ. The CDR3 loop reads CASSSRELTSTDTQYF. CDR3 in DNA: TGCGCCAGCAGCTCTCGAGAATTAACTAGCACAGATACGCAGTATTTT. Full variable domain (remainder filled in from reference TRBV5-1 and TRBJ2-3): KAGVTQTPRYLIKTRGQQVTLSCSPISGHRSVSWYQQTPGQGLQFLFEYFSETQRNKGNFPGRFSGRQFSNSRSEMNVSTLELGDSALYLCASSSRELTSTDTQYFGPGTRLTVL.

The chain has TRBV7-8 and TRBJ1-2; possible D gene TRBD1, 6 bases. The CDR3 loop spans 13 amino acids. Germline V lookup: CDR1 SGHVS, CDR2 FQNEAQ. V shed 5 bases and J shed 3 bases, with 10 bases lying between them. In nucleotides, the CDR3 is TGTGCCAGCAGCGCAAACAGGGACTATGGCTACACCTTC. This codes for CASSANRDYGYTF.

This clone came up once. V and J are TRBV2 and TRBJ1-2, with a possible D match to TRBD1 (6 bases). V was clipped by 1 base and J by 1 base, with 13 bases between them. Germline CDR1 is SNHLY and CDR2 is FYNNEI. CDR3 size: 16 residues. CDR3: CASSEEEGRGNYGYTF. The CDR3 region has the DNA TGTGCCAGCAGTGAAGAGGAAGGCAGGGGTAACTATGGCTACACCTTC.

The chain links TRBV7-2 to TRBJ2-2; TRBD2 aligns across 11 bases. The CDR3 totals 15 residues. CDR1 SGHTA and CDR2 FQGNSA come from the germline V gene. With V trimmed by 3 bases and J by 4 bases, 1 base remained unmatched. The CDR3 coding sequence is TGTGCCAGCAGCTTGGGACTAGCGGCCACCGGGGAGCTGTTTTTT. It is translated as CASSLGLAATGELFF.